The 4 T cell receptor beta chains below were found in one sample sequenced in a study of blood T cell repertoires in COVID-19. Generated by immunoSEQ multiplex PCR, the TCRdb table keeps only in-frame clones and is missing some. Here the sample spans roughly 260,000 clones, roughly nine tenths being singletons. Sequencing used peripheral blood. The receptors were gathered from a man aged 55-75 years who had recovered from COVID-19.

The rearrangement joins TRBV30 to TRBJ1-6; TRBD1 is a possible D gene (6 bases). The CDR3 is 13 residues long. Deletions cut 4 bases from V and 6 bases from J, with 10 bases between. Germline values: CDR1 GTSNPN, CDR2 SVGIG (reference sequence). CDR3 sequence reads: CAWNNRVNSPLHF. Written as DNA, the CDR3 is TGTGCCTGGAACAACAGGGTTAATTCACCCCTCCACTTT.

This clone appeared a single time. CDR3 region: CASSPKLGVESGANVLTF. Here the CDR3 DNA reads TGTGCCAGCTCACCAAAGTTAGGGGTCGAATCTGGGGCCAACGTCCTGACTTTC. This chain uses TRBV18 with TRBJ2-6; weak D call: TRBD1 (5 bases). The CDR3 spans 18 residues. Trimming removed 2 bases at V and 1 base at J, with 15 bases between. Looked up from germline, CDR1 is KGHSH and CDR2 is LQKENI.

This clone was recorded only once. The chain uses TRBV13 and TRBJ2-3, with D possibly TRBD2 on 6 matching bases. Deletions cut 4 bases from V and 0 bases from J, with 17 bases between. Germline-derived CDR1 and CDR2 are PRHDT and FYEKMQ (reference sequence). This CDR3 has 17 amino acids. The CDR3 loop reads CASSSTRRRVSTDTQYF. Here the CDR3 DNA reads TGTGCCAGCAGCTCAACACGGCGGAGGGTCAGCACAGATACGCAGTATTTT.

V gene TRBV5-1 combines with J gene TRBJ1-1, with D perhaps matching TRBD1 (5 bases). CDR1 is SGHRS and CDR2 is YFSETQ in the germline V gene. The CDR3 sequence is 14 residues long. Trimming stripped 3 bases from V and 0 bases from J, with 9 bases between. CDR3 protein: CASSSQGMNTEAFF. CDR3 nucleotide sequence: TGCGCCAGCAGCTCCCAGGGTATGAACACTGAAGCTTTCTTT.